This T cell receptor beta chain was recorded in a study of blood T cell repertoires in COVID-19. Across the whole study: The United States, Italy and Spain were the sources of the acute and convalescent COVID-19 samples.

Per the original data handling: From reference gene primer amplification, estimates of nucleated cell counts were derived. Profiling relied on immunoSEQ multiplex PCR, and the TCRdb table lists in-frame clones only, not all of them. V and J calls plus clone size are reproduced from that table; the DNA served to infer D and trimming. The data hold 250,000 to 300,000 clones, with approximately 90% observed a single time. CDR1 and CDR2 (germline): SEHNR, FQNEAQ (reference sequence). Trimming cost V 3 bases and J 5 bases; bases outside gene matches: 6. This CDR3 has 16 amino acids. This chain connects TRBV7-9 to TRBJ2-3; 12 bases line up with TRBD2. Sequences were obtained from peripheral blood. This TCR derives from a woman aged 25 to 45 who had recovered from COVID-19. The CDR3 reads CASSFLAGGAVDTQYF. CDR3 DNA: TGTGCCAGCAGCTTCCTAGCGGGGGGGGCAGTAGATACGCAGTATTTT.